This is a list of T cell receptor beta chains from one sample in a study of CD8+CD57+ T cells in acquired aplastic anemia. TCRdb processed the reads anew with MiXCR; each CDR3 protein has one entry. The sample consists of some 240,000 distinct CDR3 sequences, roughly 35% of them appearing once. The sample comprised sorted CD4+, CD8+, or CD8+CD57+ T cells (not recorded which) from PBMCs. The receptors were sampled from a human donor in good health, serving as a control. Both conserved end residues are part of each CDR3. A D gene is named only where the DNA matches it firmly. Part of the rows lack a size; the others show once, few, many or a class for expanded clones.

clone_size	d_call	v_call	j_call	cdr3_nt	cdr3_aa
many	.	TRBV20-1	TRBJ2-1	TGCAGTGCTACCGGCGGACAGAGGGCGGCCAATGAGCAGTTCTTC	CSATGGQRAANEQFF
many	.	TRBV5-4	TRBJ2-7	TGTGCCAGCAGCTTGGGGGGGACACTGACCTCCTACGAGCAGTACTTC	CASSLGGTLTSYEQYF
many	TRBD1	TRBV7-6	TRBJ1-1	TGTGCCAGCAGTCCTTGGGCAGGGGGCGGAATGAACACTGAAGCTTTCTTT	CASSPWAGGGMNTEAFF
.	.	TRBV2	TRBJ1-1	TGTGCCAGCAGTTTACAGGTAACTGAAGCTTTCTTT	CASSLQVTEAFF
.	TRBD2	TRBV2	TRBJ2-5	TGTGCCAGCAGTGTCGGGGGGGGGCGCGGAGAGACCCAGTACTTC	CASSVGGGRGETQYF
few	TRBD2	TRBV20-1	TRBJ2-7	TGCAGTGCTAGAGGGGGGGCTAGCGGGAGCCTCGGAGTCGAGCAGTACTTC	CSARGGASGSLGVEQYF
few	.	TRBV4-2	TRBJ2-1	TGTGCCAGCAGCCTTCGTGTGGGGGCCTACCAAGAGAGCTCCTACAATGAGCAGTTCTTC	CASSLRVGAYQESSYNEQFF
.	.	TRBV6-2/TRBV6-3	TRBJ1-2	TGTACCAGCAGAGGTGCAGTCTCCTATGGCTACACCTTC	CTSRGAVSYGYTF
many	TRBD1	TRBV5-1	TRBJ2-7	TGCGCCAGCGGCTCGGGACAGGGGGTAGAGCAGTACTTC	CASGSGQGVEQYF
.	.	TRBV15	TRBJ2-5	TGTGCCACCAGCAGCTCCCAAGGGACGGATGGGACCCAGTACTTC	CATSSSQGTDGTQYF
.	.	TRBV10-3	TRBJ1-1	TGTGCCATCAGTGAGTCGGTGATGAACACTGAAGCTTTCTTT	CAISESVMNTEAFF
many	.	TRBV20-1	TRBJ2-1	TGCAGTGCTAGAGTCCGGACTAACAATGAGCAGTTCTTC	CSARVRTNNEQFF
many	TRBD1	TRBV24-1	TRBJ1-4	TGTGCCACCAGTAAGGGGGCCGGTGAAAAACTGTTTTTT	CATSKGAGEKLFF
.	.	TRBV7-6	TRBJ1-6	TGTGCCAGCAGCCTAGAGGGGCGGAATTCACCCCTCCACTTT	CASSLEGRNSPLHF
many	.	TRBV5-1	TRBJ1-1	TGCGCCAGCAGCACTCAGAAGATGAACACTGAAGCTTTCTTT	CASSTQKMNTEAFF
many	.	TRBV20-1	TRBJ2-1	TGCAGTGCTAGAACTCCATTTAATGAGCAGTTCTTC	CSARTPFNEQFF
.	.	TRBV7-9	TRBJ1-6	TGTGCCAGCAGCTACCGGGCGGGTTCACCCCTCCACTTT	CASSYRAGSPLHF
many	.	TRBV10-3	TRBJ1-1	TGTGCCATCAGGGGGGGGGGTACAGGGCGGTTCACTGAAGCTTTCTTT	CAIRGGGTGRFTEAFF
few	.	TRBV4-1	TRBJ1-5	TGCGCCAGCAGACAAATGGCAACGGGATTGGGGGAGCCCCAGCATTTT	CASRQMATGLGEPQHF
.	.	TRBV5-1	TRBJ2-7	TGCGCCAGCAGCTTGCCAGGCCCCGGGACCTCCTACGAGCAGTACTTC	CASSLPGPGTSYEQYF
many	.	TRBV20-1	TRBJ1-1	TGCAGTGCTAGAGATGGGGACACTGAAGCTTTCTTT	CSARDGDTEAFF
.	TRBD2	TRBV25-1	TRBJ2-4	TGTGCCAGCAGCCAAGGGACTAGTTCAGGGATTCAGTACTTC	CASSQGTSSGIQYF
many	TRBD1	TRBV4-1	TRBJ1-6	TGCGCCAGCAGCCAAGACCCAAGGACAGGGTATAATTCACCCCTCCACTTT	CASSQDPRTGYNSPLHF
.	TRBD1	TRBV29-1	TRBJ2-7	TGCAGCGAGACGACAGGGTCTATCTACGAGCAGTACTTC	CSETTGSIYEQYF
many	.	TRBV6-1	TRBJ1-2	TGTGCCAGCAGTGAAGGAGGGGGATCGAATGGCTACACCTTC	CASSEGGGSNGYTF
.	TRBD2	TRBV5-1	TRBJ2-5	TGCGCCAGCAGCGATAGGAATAGCGGGAACCAAGAGACCCAGTACTTC	CASSDRNSGNQETQYF
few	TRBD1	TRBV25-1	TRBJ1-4	TGTGCCAGCAGTACCACGACAGGGGTGTACGAAAAACTGTTTTTT	CASSTTTGVYEKLFF
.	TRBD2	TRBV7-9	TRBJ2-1	TGTGCCAGCAGCTTAGGCGCGAGGCTAGCGGGGGGAGGTGAGCAGTTCTTC	CASSLGARLAGGGEQFF
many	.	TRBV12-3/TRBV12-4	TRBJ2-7	TGTGCCAGCAGACCGGACAGCTACGAGCAGTACTTC	CASRPDSYEQYF
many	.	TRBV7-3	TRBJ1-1	TGTGCCAGCAGCTTAGGTAGAAACAGTAACACTGAAGCTTTCTTT	CASSLGRNSNTEAFF
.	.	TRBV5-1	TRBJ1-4	TGCGCCAGCAGCTTGTTTCAGGGTGCTGAAAAACTGTTTTTT	CASSLFQGAEKLFF
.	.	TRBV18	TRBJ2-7	TGTGCCAGCTCACCCCGGGACACATTCGAGCAGTACTTC	CASSPRDTFEQYF
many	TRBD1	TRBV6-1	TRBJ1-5	TGTGCCAGCAGCTGGACAGGGCTTGGTCAGCCCCAGCATTTT	CASSWTGLGQPQHF
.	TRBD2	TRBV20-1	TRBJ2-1	TGCAGTGCTAGAGATCTGGGACTAGCGAAGAATGAGCAGTTCTTC	CSARDLGLAKNEQFF
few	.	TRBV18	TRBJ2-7	TGTGCCAGCTCACCACGGGCGGGTGGCATAACCTACGAGCAGTACTTC	CASSPRAGGITYEQYF
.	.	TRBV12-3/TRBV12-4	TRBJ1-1	TGTGCCAGCAGTTTATGGCAGGCTACCACTGAAGCTTTCTTT	CASSLWQATTEAFF
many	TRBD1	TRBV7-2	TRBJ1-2	TGTGCCAGCAGCTCCGACAGGGGAGGCTATGGCTACACCTTC	CASSSDRGGYGYTF
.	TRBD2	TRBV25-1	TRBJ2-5	TGTGCCAGCAGTCCCGGGACTAGCGGGCGTCAAGAGACCCAGTACTTC	CASSPGTSGRQETQYF
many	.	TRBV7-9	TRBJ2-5	TGTGCCAGCAGCAAACTAGCACTAAGAGGGACCCAGTACTTC	CASSKLALRGTQYF
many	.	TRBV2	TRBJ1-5	TGTGCCAGCAGCCGGGACGGCAATCTTCCCCAGCATTTT	CASSRDGNLPQHF
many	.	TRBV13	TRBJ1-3	TGTGCCAGCAGCTTATTGGGGGGCGCTGGAAACACCATATATTTT	CASSLLGGAGNTIYF
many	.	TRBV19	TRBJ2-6	TGTGCCAGTAGGCGGACTCTAATTGGAGCCAACGTCCTGACTTTC	CASRRTLIGANVLTF
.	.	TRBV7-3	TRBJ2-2	TGTGCCAGCAGCTTTGGGCCTAACGGGGAGCTGTTTTTT	CASSFGPNGELFF
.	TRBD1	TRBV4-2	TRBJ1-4	TGTGCCAGCAGCCAAGGTCCGGGACAGGGGAATGAAAAACTGTTTTTT	CASSQGPGQGNEKLFF
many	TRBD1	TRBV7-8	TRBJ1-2	TGTGCCAGCAGGGGACAGGGTCCATGGTATGGCTACACCTTC	CASRGQGPWYGYTF